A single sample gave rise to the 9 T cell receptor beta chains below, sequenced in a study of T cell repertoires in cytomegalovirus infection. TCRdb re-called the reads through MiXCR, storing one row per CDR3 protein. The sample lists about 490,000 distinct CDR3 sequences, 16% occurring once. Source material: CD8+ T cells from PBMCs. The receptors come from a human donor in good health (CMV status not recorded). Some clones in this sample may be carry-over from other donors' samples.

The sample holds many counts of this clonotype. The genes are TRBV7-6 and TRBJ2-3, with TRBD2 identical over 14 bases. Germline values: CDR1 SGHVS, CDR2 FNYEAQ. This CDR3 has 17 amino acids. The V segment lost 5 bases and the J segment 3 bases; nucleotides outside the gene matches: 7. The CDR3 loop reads CASSRGTSGSRTDTQYF. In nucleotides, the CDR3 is TGTGCCAGCAGCCGTGGGACTAGCGGGAGTAGGACAGATACGCAGTATTTT.

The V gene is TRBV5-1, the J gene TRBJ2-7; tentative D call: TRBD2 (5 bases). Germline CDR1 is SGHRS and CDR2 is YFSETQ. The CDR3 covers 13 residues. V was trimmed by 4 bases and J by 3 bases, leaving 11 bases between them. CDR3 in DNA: TGCGCCAGCAGCCCCACTGAGGGCTACGAGCAGTACTTC. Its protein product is CASSPTEGYEQYF. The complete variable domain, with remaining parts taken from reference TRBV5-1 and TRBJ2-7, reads KAGVTQTPRYLIKTRGQQVTLSCSPISGHRSVSWYQQTPGQGLQFLFEYFSETQRNKGNFPGRFSGRQFSNSRSEMNVSTLELGDSALYLCASSPTEGYEQYFGPGTRLTVT.

The DNA of the CDR3 is TGCAGCGGGTCCGACTATGGGGACGCTGAAGCTTTCTTT. Amino acids: CSGSDYGDAEAFF. The V call is TRBV29-1, the J call TRBJ1-1; D might be TRBD1 (5 bases). Trimming shortened V by 7 bases and J by 6 bases, and 18 bases separated the two germline ends. Germline CDR1 reads SQVTM; CDR2 reads ANQGSEA. The CDR3 loop spans 13 amino acids. The variable domain in full, with the rest retrieved from reference TRBV29-1 and TRBJ1-1, is SAVISQKPSRDICQRGTSLTIQCQVDSQVTMMFWYRQQPGQSLTLIATANQGSEATYESGFVIDKFPISRPNLTFSTLTVSNMSPEDSSIYLCSGSDYGDAEAFFGQGTRLTVV.

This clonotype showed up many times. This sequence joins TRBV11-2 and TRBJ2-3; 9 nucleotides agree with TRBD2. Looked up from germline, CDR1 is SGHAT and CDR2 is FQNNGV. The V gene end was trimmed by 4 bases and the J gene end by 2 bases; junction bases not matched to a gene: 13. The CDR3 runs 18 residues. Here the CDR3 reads CASSWGGSGGHPTDTQYF. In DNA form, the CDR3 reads TGTGCCAGCAGCTGGGGGGGTAGCGGGGGCCATCCCACAGATACGCAGTATTTT.

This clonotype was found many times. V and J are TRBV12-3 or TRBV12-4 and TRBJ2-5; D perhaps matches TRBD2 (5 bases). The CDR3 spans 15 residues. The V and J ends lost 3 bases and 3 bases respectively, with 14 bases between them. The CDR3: CASSFNVGGEETQYF. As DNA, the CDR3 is TGTGCCAGCAGTTTTAATGTCGGAGGAGAAGAGACCCAGTACTTC.

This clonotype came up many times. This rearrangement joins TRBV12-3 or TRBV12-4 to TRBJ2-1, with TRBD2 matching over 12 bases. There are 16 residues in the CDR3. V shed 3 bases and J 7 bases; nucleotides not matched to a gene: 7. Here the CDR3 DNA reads TGTGCCAGCAGTTTTCCGGGACTAGCGGGTAGAAATGAGCAGTTCTTC. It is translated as CASSFPGLAGRNEQFF.

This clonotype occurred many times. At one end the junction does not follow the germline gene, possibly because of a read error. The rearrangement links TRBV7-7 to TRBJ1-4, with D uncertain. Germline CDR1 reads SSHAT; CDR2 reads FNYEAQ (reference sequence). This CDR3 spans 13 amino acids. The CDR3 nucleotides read TGTGCTAGCAGCCCCTCCAGAGGTGAAAAACTGTTTTTT. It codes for CASSPSRGEKLFF.

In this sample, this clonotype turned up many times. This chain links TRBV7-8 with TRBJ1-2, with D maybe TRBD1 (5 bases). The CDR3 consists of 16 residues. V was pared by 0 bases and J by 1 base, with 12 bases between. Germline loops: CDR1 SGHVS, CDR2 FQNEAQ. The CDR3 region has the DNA TGTGCCAGCAGCTTAGCTGGCCAGGGAAGTAACTATGGCTACACCTTC. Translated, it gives CASSLAGQGSNYGYTF.

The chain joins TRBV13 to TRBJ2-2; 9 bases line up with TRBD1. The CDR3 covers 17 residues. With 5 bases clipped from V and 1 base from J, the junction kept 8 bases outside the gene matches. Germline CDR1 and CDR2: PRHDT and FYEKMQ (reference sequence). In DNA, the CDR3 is TGTGCCAGCAGCATCCAACAGGGGGCTTTGAACACCGGGGAGCTGTTTTTT. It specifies CASSIQQGALNTGELFF.